This record covers a single T cell receptor beta chain. Its antigen is not known. CDR3 length: 12 amino acids. CDR1 and CDR2 from the germline V gene are SQVTM and ANQGSEA. These data come from a study of shared clonotypes between healthy human individuals. Overall study context: Researchers assigned three CD4 naive, three CD4 memory, two CD8 naive and one CD8 memory plate to each donor. Overall study results and limits: Against clonotypes common to all four donors, non-shared ones had lower generation probabilities. Larger estimated richness was generally seen in naive subsets than in memory subsets.

Terminally differentiated effector memory CD45RA+ cells were excluded from the naive CD8 cells, which were CD45RO-negative and positively selected for CCR7. TCRdb keeps only in-frame clones here, not all; method: immunoSEQ multiplex PCR. The sample records millions of clones, around 96% being singletons. The rearrangement uses TRBV29-1 and TRBJ2-1; 10 bases map to TRBD1. The receptor's source is a young man in good health. Source material: naive CD8+ T cells sorted from blood. CDR3 DNA: TGCAGAGGGACAGGGGTATACAATGAGCAGTTCTTC. This sequence encodes CRGTGVYNEQFF.